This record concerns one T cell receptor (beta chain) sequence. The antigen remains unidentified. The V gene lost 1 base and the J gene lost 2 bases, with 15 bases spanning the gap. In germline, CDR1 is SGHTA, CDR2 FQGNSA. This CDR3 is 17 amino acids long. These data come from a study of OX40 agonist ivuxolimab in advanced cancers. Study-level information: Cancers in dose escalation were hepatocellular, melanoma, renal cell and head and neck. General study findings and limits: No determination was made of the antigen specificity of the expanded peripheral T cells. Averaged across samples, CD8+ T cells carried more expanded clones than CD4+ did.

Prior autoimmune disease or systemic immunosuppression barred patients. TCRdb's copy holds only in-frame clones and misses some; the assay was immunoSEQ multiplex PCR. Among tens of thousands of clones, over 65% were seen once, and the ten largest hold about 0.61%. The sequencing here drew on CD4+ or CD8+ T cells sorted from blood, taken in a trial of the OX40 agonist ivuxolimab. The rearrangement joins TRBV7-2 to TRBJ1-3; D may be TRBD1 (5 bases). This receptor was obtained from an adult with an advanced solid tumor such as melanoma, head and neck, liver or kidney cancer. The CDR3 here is CASSLVGQGRTGNTIYF. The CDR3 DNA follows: TGTGCCAGCAGCTTAGTAGGTCAGGGCCGGACTGGAAACACCATATATTTT. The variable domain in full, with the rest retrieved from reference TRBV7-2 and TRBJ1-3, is GAGVSQSPSNKVTEKGKDVELRCDPISGHTALYWYRQSLGQGLEFLIYFQGNSAPDKSGLPSDRFSAERTGGSVSTLTIQRTQQEDSAVYLCASSLVGQGRTGNTIYFGEGSWLTVV.